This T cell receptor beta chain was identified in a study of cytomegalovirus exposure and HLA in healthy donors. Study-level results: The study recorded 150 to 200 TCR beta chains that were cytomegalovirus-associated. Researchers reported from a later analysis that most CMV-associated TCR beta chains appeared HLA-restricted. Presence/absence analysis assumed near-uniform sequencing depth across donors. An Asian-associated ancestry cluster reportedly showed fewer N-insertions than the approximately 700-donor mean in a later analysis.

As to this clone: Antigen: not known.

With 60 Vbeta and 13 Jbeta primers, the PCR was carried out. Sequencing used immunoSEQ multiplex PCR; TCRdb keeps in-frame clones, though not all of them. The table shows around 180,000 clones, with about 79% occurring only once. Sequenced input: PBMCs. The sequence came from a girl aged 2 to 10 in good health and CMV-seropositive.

The CDR3 is CSVEGQGYGYTF. CDR3 bases: TGCAGCGTTGAAGGGCAGGGTTATGGCTACACCTTC. The V gene is TRBV29-1, the J gene TRBJ1-2; the D gene is possibly TRBD1 (5 bases). CDR1 is SQVTM, CDR2 ANQGSEA, per germline. The CDR3 runs 12 residues. Trimming stripped 1 base from V and 5 bases from J, with 8 bases between.